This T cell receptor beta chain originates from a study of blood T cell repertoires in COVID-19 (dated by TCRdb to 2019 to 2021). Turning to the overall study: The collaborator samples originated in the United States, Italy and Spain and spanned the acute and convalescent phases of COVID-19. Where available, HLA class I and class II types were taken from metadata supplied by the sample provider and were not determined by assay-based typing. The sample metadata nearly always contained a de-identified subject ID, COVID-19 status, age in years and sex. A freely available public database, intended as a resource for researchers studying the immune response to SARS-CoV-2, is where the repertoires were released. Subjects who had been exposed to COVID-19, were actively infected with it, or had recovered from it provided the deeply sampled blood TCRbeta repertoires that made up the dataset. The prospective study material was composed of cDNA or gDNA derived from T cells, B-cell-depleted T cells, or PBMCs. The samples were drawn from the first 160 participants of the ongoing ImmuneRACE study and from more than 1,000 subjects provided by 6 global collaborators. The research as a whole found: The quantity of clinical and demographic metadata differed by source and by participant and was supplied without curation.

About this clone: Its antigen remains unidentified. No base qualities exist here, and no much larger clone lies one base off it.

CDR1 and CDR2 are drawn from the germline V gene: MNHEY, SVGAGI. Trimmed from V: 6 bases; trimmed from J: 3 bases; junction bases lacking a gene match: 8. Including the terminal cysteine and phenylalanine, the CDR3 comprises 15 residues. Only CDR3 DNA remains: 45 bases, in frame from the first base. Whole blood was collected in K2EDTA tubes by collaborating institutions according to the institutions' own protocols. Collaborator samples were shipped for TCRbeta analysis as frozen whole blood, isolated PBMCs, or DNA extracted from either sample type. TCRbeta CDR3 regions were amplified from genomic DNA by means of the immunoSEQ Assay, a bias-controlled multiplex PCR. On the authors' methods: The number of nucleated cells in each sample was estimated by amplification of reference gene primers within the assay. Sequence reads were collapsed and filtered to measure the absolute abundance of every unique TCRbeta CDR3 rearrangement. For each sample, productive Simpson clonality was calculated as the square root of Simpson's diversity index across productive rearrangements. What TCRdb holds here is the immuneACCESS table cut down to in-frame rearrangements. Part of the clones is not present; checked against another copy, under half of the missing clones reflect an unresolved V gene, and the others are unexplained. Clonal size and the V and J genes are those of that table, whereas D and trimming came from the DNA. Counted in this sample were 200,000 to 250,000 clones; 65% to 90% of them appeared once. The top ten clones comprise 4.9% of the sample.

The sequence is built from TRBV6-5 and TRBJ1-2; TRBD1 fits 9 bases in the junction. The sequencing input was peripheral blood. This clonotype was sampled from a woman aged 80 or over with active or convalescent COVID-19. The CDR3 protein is CASRAGQGIDYGYTF. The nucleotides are TGTGCCAGCAGAGCGGGACAGGGAATAGACTATGGCTACACCTTC.